Below, one TCR beta chain is given with its context. TCRdb's table, derived via immunoSEQ multiplex PCR, lists solely in-frame clones and lacks some. The sample lists hundreds of thousands of clones, 75% to 80% occurring once. These data are taken from a study of shared T cell receptors in the human thymus. This CDR3 spans 15 amino acids. Germline V lookup: CDR1 LGHNA, CDR2 YSLEER. V shed 4 bases and J shed 0 bases, with 10 bases lying between them. The data were also submitted as part of a second study, on human thymus T cells.

The V and J genes are TRBV4-3 and TRBJ2-1, with TRBD2 as a possible D gene (6 bases). The receptor was isolated from a boy younger than two with a congenital heart defect. The source material was thymocytes. The CDR3 sequence is CASSLPSDSYNEQFF. CDR3 nucleotides: TGCGCCAGCAGCCTCCCTAGCGACTCCTACAATGAGCAGTTCTTC.